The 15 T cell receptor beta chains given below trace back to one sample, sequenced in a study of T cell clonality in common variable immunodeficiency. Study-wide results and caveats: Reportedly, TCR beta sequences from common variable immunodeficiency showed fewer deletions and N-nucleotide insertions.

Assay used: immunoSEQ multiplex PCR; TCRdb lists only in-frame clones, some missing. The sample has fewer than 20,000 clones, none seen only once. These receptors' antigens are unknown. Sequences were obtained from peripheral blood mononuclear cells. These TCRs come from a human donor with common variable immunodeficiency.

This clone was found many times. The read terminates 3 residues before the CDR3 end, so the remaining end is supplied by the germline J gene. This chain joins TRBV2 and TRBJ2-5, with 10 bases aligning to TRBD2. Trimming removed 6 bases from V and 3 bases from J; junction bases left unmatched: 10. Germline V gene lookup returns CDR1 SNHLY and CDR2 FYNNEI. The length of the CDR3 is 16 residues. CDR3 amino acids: CASRGGLAGEKETQYF. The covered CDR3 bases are TGTGCCAGCAGGGGAGGGCTAGCGGGGGAAAAAGAGACC.

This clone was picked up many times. The CDR3 here is CASSPGQLETQYF. The CDR3 DNA, read in part, is TGCGCCAGCAGCCCGGGACAGCTAGAGACC. The chain is built from TRBV5-1 and TRBJ2-5, with TRBD1 matching 7 bases. The CDR3 end is not reached by the read, which stops 3 residues before it; the germline J gene fills it in. The CDR3 loop spans 13 amino acids. V shed 4 bases and J 4 bases; nucleotides not matched to a gene: 4. CDR1 and CDR2 from the germline V gene are SGHRS and YFSETQ.

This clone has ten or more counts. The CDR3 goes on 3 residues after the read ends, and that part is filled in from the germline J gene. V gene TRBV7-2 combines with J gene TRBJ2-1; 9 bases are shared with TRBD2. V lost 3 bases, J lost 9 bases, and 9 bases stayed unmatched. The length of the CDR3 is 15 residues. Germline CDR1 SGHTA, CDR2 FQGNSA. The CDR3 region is CASSFHGGRAIEQFF. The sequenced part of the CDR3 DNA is TGTGCCAGCAGCTTCCACGGCGGGAGGGCCATTGAG.

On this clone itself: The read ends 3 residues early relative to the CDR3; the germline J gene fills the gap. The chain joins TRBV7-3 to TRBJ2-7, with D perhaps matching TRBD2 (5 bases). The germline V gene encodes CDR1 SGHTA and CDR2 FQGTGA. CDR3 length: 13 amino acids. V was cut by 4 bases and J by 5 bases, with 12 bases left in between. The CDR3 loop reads CASSSGWADEQYF. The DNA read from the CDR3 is TGTGCCAGCAGCTCGGGGTGGGCAGACGAG.

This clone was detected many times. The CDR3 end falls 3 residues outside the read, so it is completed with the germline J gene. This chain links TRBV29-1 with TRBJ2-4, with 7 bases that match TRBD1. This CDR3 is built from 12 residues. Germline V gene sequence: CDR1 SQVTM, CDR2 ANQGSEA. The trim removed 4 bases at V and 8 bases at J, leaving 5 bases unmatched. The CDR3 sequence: CSVGEGAYIQYF. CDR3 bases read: TGCAGCGTTGGTGAGGGGGCGTACATT.

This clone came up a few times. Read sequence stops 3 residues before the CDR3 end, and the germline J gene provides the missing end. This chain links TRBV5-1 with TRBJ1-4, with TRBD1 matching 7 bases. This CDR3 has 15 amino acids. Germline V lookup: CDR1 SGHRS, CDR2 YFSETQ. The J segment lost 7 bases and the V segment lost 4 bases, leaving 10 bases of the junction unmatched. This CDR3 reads CASSPARGVGEKLFF. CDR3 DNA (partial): TGCGCCAGCAGCCCAGCCAGGGGGGTGGGTGAAAAA.

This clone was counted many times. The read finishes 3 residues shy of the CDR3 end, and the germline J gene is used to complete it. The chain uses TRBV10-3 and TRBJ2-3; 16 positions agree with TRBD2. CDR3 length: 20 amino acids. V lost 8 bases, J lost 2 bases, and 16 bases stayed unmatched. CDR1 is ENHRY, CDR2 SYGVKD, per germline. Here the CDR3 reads CAIGGSPGLAGGRLTDTQYF. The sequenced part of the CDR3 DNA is TGTGCCATCGGGGGAAGCCCGGGACTAGCGGGGGGGCGTCTCACAGATACG.

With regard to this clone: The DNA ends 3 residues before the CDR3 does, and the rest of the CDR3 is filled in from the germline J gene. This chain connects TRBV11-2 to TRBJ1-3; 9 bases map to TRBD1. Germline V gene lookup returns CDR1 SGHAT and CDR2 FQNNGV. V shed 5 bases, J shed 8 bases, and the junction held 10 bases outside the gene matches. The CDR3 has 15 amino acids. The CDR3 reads CASSLSPGQGYTIYF. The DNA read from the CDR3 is TGTGCCAGCAGCCTCAGTCCGGGACAGGGCTACACC.

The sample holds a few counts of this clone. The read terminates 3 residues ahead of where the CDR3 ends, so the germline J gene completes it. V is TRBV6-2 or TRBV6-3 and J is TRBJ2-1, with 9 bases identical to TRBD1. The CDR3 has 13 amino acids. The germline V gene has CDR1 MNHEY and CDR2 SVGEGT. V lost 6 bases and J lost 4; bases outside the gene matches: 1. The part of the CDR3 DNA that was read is TGTGCCAGCAGAGGACAGGGGTACAATGAG. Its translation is CASRGQGYNE. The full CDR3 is CASRGQGYNEQFF.

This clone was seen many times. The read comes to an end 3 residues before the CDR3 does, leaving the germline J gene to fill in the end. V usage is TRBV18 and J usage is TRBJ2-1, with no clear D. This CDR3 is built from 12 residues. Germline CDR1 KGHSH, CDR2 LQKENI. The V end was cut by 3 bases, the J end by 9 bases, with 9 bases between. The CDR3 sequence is CASSPTASEQFF. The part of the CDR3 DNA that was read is TGTGCCAGCTCACCCACTGCAAGTGAG.

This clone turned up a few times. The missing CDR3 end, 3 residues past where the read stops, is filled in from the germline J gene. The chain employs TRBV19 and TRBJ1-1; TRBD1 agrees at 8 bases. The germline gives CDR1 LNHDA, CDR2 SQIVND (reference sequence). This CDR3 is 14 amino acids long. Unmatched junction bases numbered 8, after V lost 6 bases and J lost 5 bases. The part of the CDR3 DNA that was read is TGTGCCAGTAGCCTACAGGGGGAGGGAACTGAA. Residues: CASSLQGEGTE. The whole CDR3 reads CASSLQGEGTEAFF.

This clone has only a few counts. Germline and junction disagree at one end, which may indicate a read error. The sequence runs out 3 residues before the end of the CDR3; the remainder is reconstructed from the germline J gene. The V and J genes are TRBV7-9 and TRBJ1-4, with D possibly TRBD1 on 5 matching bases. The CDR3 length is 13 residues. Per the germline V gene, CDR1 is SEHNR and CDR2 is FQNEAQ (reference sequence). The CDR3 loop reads CSSSLMGQAELFF. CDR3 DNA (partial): TGTTCCAGCAGCTTAATGGGGCAGGCGGAA.

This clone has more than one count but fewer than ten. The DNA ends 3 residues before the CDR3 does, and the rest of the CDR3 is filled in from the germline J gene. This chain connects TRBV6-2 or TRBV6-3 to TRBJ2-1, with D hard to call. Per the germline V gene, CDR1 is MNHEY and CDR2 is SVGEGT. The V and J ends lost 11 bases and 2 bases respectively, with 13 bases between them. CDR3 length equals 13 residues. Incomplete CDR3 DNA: TGTGCCCGCCCCCAGGAACCCTACAATGAG. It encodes CARPQEPYNE. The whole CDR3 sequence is CARPQEPYNEQFF.

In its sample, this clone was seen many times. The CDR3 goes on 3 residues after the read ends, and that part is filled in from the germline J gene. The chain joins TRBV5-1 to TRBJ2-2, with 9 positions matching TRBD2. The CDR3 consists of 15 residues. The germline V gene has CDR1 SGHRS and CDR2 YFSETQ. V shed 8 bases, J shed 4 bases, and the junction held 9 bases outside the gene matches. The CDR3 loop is CASNSGSHPTGELFF. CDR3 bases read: TGCGCCAGTAATAGCGGGAGCCACCCCACCGGGGAG.

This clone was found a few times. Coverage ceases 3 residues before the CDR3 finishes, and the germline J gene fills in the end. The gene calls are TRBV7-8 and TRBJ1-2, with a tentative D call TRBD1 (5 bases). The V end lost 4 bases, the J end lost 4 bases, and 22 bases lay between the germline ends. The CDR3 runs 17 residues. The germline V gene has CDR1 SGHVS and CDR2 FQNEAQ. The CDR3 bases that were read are TGTGCCAGCAGCTCGTCTCGACAGTCCCAGAGGCTCTATGGC. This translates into CASSSSRQSQRLYG. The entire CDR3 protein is CASSSSRQSQRLYGYTF. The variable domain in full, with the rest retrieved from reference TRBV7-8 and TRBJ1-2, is GAGVSQSPRYKVAKRGQDVALRCDPISGHVSLFWYQQALGQGPEFLTYFQNEAQLDKSGLPSDRFFAERPEGSVSTLKIQRTQQEDSAVYLCASSSSRQSQRLYGYTFGSGTRLTVV.